A single sample gave rise to the 5 T cell receptor beta chains below, sequenced in a study of identifying expanded T cells in peripheral blood. TCRdb's table, derived via immunoSEQ multiplex PCR, lists solely in-frame clones and lacks some. The table shows some 99,000 clones, with 88% occurring only once. The sequenced sample consisted of blood. All receptors come from a person aged 18 to 75 in good health.

V gene TRBV2 combines with J gene TRBJ2-3; possible D gene TRBD1, 6 bases. The CDR3 has 14 residues. The germline V gene encodes CDR1 SNHLY and CDR2 FYNNEI. The V and J ends lost 6 bases and 6 bases respectively, with 16 bases between them. The CDR3 here is CASRQGLLRDTQYF. CDR3 coding DNA: TGTGCCAGCAGACAGGGTCTGTTGCGTGATACGCAGTATTTT.

This sequence joins TRBV6-6 and TRBJ1-5, with D unresolved. This CDR3 contains 16 residues. With 0 bases removed from V and 0 bases from J, the gap between germline ends came to 9 bases. Germline V gene sequence: CDR1 MNHNY, CDR2 SVGAGI (reference sequence). The CDR3 DNA reads TGTGCCAGCAGTTACTCCAGGACCCTTAGCAATCAGCCCCAGCATTTT. Translated: CASSYSRTLSNQPQHF.

The chain employs TRBV4-3 and TRBJ2-2; D gene uncertain. Looked up from germline, CDR1 is LGHNA and CDR2 is YSLEER. The CDR3 has 14 residues. The ends were cut back, 0 bases at V and 6 bases at J, with 8 bases in the middle. CDR3 bases: TGCGCCAGCAGCCAAGAACCCCGGTCCGGGGAGCTGTTTTTT. Amino acids: CASSQEPRSGELFF.

This chain links TRBV7-8 with TRBJ2-7; 9 positions match TRBD2. The germline V gene has CDR1 SGHVS and CDR2 FQNEAQ. This CDR3 is built from 15 residues. The junction had 2 bases not matched to a gene; V was cut back by 0 bases and J by 2 bases. The CDR3 spells CASSLAAGGTYEQYF. The CDR3 nucleotides are TGTGCCAGCAGCTTAGCAGCGGGAGGCACCTACGAGCAGTACTTC.

This clone occurred a few times. The CDR3 reads CASTKGTVNTEAFF. In DNA, the CDR3 is TGTGCCAGCACCAAAGGGACAGTTAACACTGAAGCTTTCTTT. The rearrangement joins TRBV6-5 to TRBJ1-1; 7 nucleotides align to TRBD1. This CDR3 is 14 amino acids long. Looked up from germline, CDR1 is MNHEY and CDR2 is SVGAGI. V was pared by 7 bases and J by 2 bases, with 7 bases of the junction left unmatched.